What follows are 16 T cell receptor beta chains derived from one specimen sequenced in a study of cytomegalovirus exposure and HLA in healthy donors. PCR employed 60 Vbeta and 13 Jbeta primers. Profiling relied on immunoSEQ multiplex PCR, and the TCRdb table lists in-frame clones only, not all of them. The data contain 150,000 to 200,000 clones, roughly four fifths of them singletons. The material sequenced was PBMCs. All receptors come from a woman younger than 30 in good health and CMV-seronegative.

The chain is built from TRBV2 and TRBJ2-1; 10 bases align to TRBD2. The CDR3 length is 14 residues. V gave up 10 bases and J gave up 6 bases; unmatched junction bases: 9. Germline V gene lookup returns CDR1 SNHLY and CDR2 FYNNEI. The CDR3 region has the DNA TGTGCCACAGGAAAACTAGCGGGACTCAATGAGCAGTTCTTC. Protein product: CATGKLAGLNEQFF. Using reference TRBV2 and TRBJ2-1 for the parts outside the CDR3, the full variable domain is EPEVTQTPSHQVTQMGQEVILRCVPISNHLYFYWYRQILGQKVEFLVSFYNNEISEKSEIFDDQFSVERPDGSNFTLKIRSTKLEDSAMYFCATGKLAGLNEQFFGPGTRLTVL.

The genes are TRBV11-2 and TRBJ2-7, with 8 bases identical to TRBD1. Germline lookup yields CDR1 SGHAT and CDR2 FQNNGV. After removal of 2 bases from V and 3 bases from J, the junction contained 3 bases not matched to a gene. There are 14 residues in the CDR3. In DNA form, the CDR3 reads TGTGCCAGCAGCTTACAGACAGGGGTCTACGAGCAGTACTTC. Its protein is CASSLQTGVYEQYF.

The chain is built from TRBV7-2 and TRBJ1-1; possibly TRBD1 for D (6 bases). CDR1 and CDR2 from the germline V gene are SGHTA and FQGNSA. The CDR3 loop spans 13 amino acids. V lost 8 bases and J 1 base, leaving 11 bases between the germline ends. In DNA form, the CDR3 reads TGTGCCAGCGCTTCGGACAGGAACACTGAAGCTTTCTTT. The encoded protein is CASASDRNTEAFF.

The table lists this clone with a few counts. This chain joins TRBV19 and TRBJ1-1; 11 bases are shared with TRBD1. V was pared by 6 bases and J by 6 bases, with 6 bases of the junction left unmatched. The CDR3 is 14 amino acids. CDR1 and CDR2 (germline): LNHDA, SQIVND (reference sequence). CDR3 nucleotide sequence: TGTGCCAGTAGAAGGGACAGGGGGTCCGCTGAAGCTTTCTTT. Protein: CASRRDRGSAEAFF.

The chain joins TRBV6-1 to TRBJ1-1; D is uncertain. Germline lookup yields CDR1 MNHNS and CDR2 SASEGT. The CDR3 is 12 amino acids. Trimming cost V 7 bases and J 4 bases, with 10 bases left between them. CDR3 protein: CASTLGTTEAFF. As DNA, the CDR3 is TGTGCCAGCACCCTAGGAACCACTGAAGCTTTCTTT.

The V call is TRBV28, the J call TRBJ1-3; D is undetermined. Germline V lookup: CDR1 MDHEN, CDR2 SYDVKM. The CDR3 extends over 13 amino acids. V was cut by 1 base and J by 4 bases, with 5 bases left in between. CDR3 bases: TGTGCCAGCAGTTTATTCTCGGGAAACACCATATATTTT. Translation: CASSLFSGNTIYF.

The chain recombines TRBV5-1 with TRBJ2-5, with TRBD2 matching 14 bases. The DNA end is a closer match to TRBJ2-7, so the J assignment may be wrong. CDR3 length equals 17 residues. The germline V gene has CDR1 SGHRS and CDR2 YFSETQ. The CDR3, as DNA: TGCGCCAGCAGCTGGGGGACTAGCGGGAGCCCAACCTACGAGCAGTACTTC. The encoded protein is CASSWGTSGSPTYEQYF.

This sequence joins TRBV5-1 and TRBJ2-5, with TRBD1 as a possible D gene (7 bases). The CDR3 runs to 15 residues. Trimming left V 3 bases short and J 3 bases short, with 15 bases between. The V gene's germline CDR1 is SGHRS and CDR2 YFSETQ. For the CDR3, the DNA is TGCGCCAGCAGCTGGGGGGACAGCAAGAAAGAGACCCAGTACTTC. It translates to CASSWGDSKKETQYF.

This clone was picked up one time. This rearrangement joins TRBV25-1 to TRBJ1-6, with D unresolved. CDR1 and CDR2 from the germline V gene are MGHDK and SYGVNS. The CDR3 runs to 14 residues. Trimming removed 4 bases at V and 7 bases at J, with 11 bases between. DNA of the CDR3: TGTGCCAGCAGTGGTGAGGTTATAAATTCACCCCTCCACTTT. This translates into CASSGEVINSPLHF.

The rearrangement uses TRBV18 and TRBJ2-7; possible D gene TRBD1, 6 bases. This CDR3 has 13 amino acids. Germline V gene lookup returns CDR1 KGHSH and CDR2 LQKENI. Trimming took off 10 bases at V and 0 bases at J, with 13 bases between the two ends. The CDR3 loop reads CATTGRSSYEQYF. CDR3 DNA sequence: TGTGCCACTACAGGGCGAAGCTCCTACGAGCAGTACTTC.

The chain links TRBV2 to TRBJ2-1, with D unclear. This CDR3 has 12 residues. The germline V and J ends were trimmed by 4 bases and 4 bases, with 5 bases remaining between them. Looked up from germline, CDR1 is SNHLY and CDR2 is FYNNEI. The CDR3 loop is CASSAAYNEQFF. Written as DNA, the CDR3 is TGTGCCAGCAGTGCCGCGTACAATGAGCAGTTCTTC.

The chain is built from TRBV14 and TRBJ1-2, with 7 bases identical to TRBD1. Per germline, CDR1 SGHDN and CDR2 FVKESK. The ends lost 0 bases at V and 4 bases at J; junction bases unmatched: 8. This CDR3 comprises 16 residues. The CDR3 bases are TGTGCCAGCAGCCAAGATCGAAACAGGGGTGGCTATGGCTACACCTTC. This sequence encodes CASSQDRNRGGYGYTF.

The genes are TRBV5-8 and TRBJ1-2, with TRBD1 matching over 7 bases. Germline V gene data show CDR1 as SGHTS and CDR2 as YDEGEE. After removal of 1 base from V and 2 bases from J, the junction contained 5 bases not matched to a gene. This CDR3 contains 15 residues. The CDR3 protein is CASSLTGTANYGYTF. CDR3 nucleotide sequence: TGTGCCAGCAGCTTGACCGGGACAGCGAACTATGGCTACACCTTC.

The chain employs TRBV5-4 and TRBJ1-5; 9 bases agree with TRBD1. CDR3 size: 14 residues. Germline loops: CDR1 SGHNT, CDR2 YYREEE (reference sequence). Germline trimming cut 2 bases from V and 4 bases from J; bases unmatched to any gene: 1. CDR3 protein: CASSLGTGNQPQHF. The CDR3 DNA follows: TGTGCCAGCAGCTTAGGGACAGGGAATCAGCCCCAGCATTTT.

The chain uses TRBV5-1 and TRBJ1-5, with 10 bases matching TRBD1. The CDR3 runs to 15 residues. CDR1 SGHRS and CDR2 YFSETQ come from the germline V gene. Unmatched junction bases numbered 5, after V lost 4 bases and J lost 4 bases. The CDR3, as DNA: TGCGCCAGCAGCGTCGGACAGGGGGGGAATCAGCCCCAGCATTTT. This translates into CASSVGQGGNQPQHF.

This chain uses TRBV29-1 with TRBJ1-5; no clear D gene. Germline V lookup: CDR1 SQVTM, CDR2 ANQGSEA. Trimming cost V 7 bases and J 1 base, with 17 bases left between them. The CDR3 has 15 residues. The CDR3 sequence is CSAITEGFSNQPQHF. For the CDR3, the DNA is TGCAGCGCCATAACGGAGGGTTTCAGCAATCAGCCCCAGCATTTT.